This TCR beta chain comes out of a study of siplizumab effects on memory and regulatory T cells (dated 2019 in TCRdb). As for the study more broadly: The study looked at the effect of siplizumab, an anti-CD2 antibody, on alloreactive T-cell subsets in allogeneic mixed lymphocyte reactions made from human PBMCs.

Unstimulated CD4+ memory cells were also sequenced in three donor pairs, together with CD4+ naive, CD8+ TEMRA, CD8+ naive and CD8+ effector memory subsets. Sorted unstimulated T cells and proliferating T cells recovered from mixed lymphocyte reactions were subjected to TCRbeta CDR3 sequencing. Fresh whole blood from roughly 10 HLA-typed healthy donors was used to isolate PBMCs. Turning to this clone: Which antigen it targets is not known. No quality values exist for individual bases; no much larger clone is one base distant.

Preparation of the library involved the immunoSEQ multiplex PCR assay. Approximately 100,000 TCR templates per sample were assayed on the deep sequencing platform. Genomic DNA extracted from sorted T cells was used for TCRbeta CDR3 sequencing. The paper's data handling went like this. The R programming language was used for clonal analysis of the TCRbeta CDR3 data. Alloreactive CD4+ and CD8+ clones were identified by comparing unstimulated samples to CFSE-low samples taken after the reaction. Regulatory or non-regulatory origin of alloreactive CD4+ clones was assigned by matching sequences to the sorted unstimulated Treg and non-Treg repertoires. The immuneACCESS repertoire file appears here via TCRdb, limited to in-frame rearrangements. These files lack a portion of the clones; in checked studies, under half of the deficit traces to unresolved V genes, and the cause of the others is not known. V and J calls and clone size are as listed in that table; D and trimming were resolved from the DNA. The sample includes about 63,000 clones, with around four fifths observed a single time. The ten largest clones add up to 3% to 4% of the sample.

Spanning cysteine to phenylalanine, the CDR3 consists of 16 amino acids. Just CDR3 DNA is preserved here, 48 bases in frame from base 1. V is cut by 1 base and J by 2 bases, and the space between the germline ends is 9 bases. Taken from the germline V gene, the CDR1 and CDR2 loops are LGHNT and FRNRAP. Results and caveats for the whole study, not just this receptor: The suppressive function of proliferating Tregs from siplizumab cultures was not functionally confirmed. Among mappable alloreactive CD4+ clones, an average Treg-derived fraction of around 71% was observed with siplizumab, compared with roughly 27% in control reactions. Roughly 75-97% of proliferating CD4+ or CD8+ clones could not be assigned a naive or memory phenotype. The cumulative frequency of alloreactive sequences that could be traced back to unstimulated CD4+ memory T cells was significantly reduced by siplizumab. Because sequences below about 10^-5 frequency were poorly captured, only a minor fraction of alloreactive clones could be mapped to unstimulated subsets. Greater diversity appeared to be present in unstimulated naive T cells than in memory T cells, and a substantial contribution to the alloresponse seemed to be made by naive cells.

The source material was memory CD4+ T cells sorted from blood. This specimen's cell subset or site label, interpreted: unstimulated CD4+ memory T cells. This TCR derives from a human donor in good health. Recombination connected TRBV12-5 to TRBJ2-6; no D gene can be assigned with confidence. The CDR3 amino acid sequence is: CASGLARTAGANVLTF. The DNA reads TGTGCTAGTGGTTTGGCCCGGACCGCTGGGGCCAACGTCCTGACTTTC.